A single sample is the source of the 8 T cell receptor beta chains below, sequenced in a study of response to subunit inactivated influenza vaccine. TCRdb redid the calling of the RT-PCR reads with MiXCR, one entry per CDR3 protein. This sample has approximately 680,000 distinct CDR3 sequences, with 15% to 19% found just once. Material: PBMCs from blood, obtained roughly 12 days after vaccination. The receptors shown here come from a man aged 50 or older who received an inactivated influenza vaccine.

This clonotype was seen a handful of times. The chain employs TRBV7-9 and TRBJ1-1; 7 bases are shared with TRBD1. This CDR3 comprises 14 residues. From germline, CDR1 is SEHNR and CDR2 FQNEAQ (reference sequence). The V segment lost 1 base and the J segment 4 bases; nucleotides outside the gene matches: 3. In nucleotides, the CDR3 is TGTGCCAGCAGCTTAGAGACAGGGTTCACTGAAGCTTTCTTT. It translates to CASSLETGFTEAFF.

The V and J genes are TRBV5-1 and TRBJ1-1; TRBD1 agrees at 9 bases. Germline CDR1 is SGHRS and CDR2 is YFSETQ. The CDR3 is 15 amino acids. J was trimmed by 4 bases and V by 1 base; bases with no gene match: 5. The CDR3 DNA reads as TGCGCCAGCAGCTTGACAGGGGGCAGCGGCACTGAAGCTTTCTTT. It codes for CASSLTGGSGTEAFF.

This clonotype showed up just a few times. The chain is built from TRBV20-1 and TRBJ2-5; the D gene is possibly TRBD1 (7 bases). The germline V gene encodes CDR1 DFQATT and CDR2 SNEGSKA (reference sequence). This CDR3 region has 14 residues. Trimming left V 3 bases short and J 2 bases short, with 13 bases between. CDR3 residues: CSARFRGEQETQYF. The CDR3 nucleotides are TGCAGTGCTAGGTTCAGGGGGGAGCAAGAGACCCAGTACTTC.

The chain is built from TRBV7-2 and TRBJ2-1; 7 bases match TRBD2. Germline V gives CDR1 SGHTA, CDR2 FQGNSA. The trim removed 5 bases at V and 1 base at J, leaving 14 bases unmatched. The CDR3 extends over 18 amino acids. The CDR3 nucleotides read TGTGCCAGCAGCACCAGAGGGAGGGCGGGGGATTCCTACAATGAGCAGTTCTTC. Translation gives CASSTRGRAGDSYNEQFF. The full variable domain, its missing parts supplied by reference TRBV7-2 and TRBJ2-1, is GAGVSQSPSNKVTEKGKDVELRCDPISGHTALYWYRQSLGQGLEFLIYFQGNSAPDKSGLPSDRFSAERTGGSVSTLTIQRTQQEDSAVYLCASSTRGRAGDSYNEQFFGPGTRLTVL.

CDR3 protein: CASSSRQGAFYEQYF. The CDR3 DNA reads as TGTGCCAGCAGCTCCCGACAGGGGGCTTTTTACGAGCAGTACTTC. The chain links TRBV7-2 to TRBJ2-7, with 10 bases lining up with TRBD1. The CDR3 totals 15 residues. Germline V gene data show CDR1 as SGHTA and CDR2 as FQGNSA. V shed 4 bases and J 4 bases; nucleotides not matched to a gene: 7.

This chain uses TRBV11-2 with TRBJ2-4; D remains unclear. CDR3 size: 19 residues. V was cut by 1 base and J by 1 base, with 20 bases left in between. Per the germline V gene, CDR1 is SGHAT and CDR2 is FQNNGV. Here the CDR3 DNA reads TGTGCCAGCAGCTTAGTCGGTGCTTTATTACTACCTGCCAAAAACATTCAGTACTTC. As protein: CASSLVGALLLPAKNIQYF.

This clonotype showed up just a few times. The rearrangement links TRBV24-1 to TRBJ2-1, with unresolved D. Germline V gives CDR1 KGHDR, CDR2 SFDVKD. Trimming cost V 5 bases and J 4 bases, with 8 bases left between them. This CDR3 has 13 amino acids. The CDR3 DNA sequence: TGTGCCACCAGTGCCTCGGAGTACAATGAGCAGTTCTTC. This gives the protein CATSASEYNEQFF.

The rearrangement links TRBV11-2 to TRBJ2-7; weak D call: TRBD1 (6 bases). The germline CDR1 and CDR2 sequences are SGHAT and FQNNGV. The CDR3 is 13 residues long. The V end lost 4 bases, the J end lost 4 bases, and 11 bases lay between the germline ends. The CDR3 sequence: CASSSETGYEQYF. CDR3 nucleotide sequence: TGTGCCAGCAGCTCAGAGACAGGTTACGAGCAGTACTTC.